This TCR beta chain was documented in a study of shared clonotypes between healthy human individuals. Sequencing was performed with immunoSEQ multiplex PCR; in TCRdb, only in-frame clones are kept and a portion is missing. The repertoire holds about 870,000 clones, with 85% to 95% as singletons. CD45RO negativity and positive selection for CCR7 defined naive CD8 cells, a population that excluded terminally differentiated effector memory CD45RA+ cells. The V gene's germline CDR1 is SGHRS and CDR2 YFSETQ. After removal of 7 bases from V and 6 bases from J, the junction contained 10 bases not matched to a gene. This CDR3 region has 15 residues.

V gene TRBV5-1 combines with J gene TRBJ2-2; 9 nucleotides match TRBD2. The receptor was derived from a man younger than 40 in good health. Material for sequencing was naive CD8+ T cells sorted from blood. The CDR3 loop is CASDPGLAIPGELFF. CDR3 bases: TGCGCCAGCGACCCGGGACTAGCTATCCCCGGGGAGCTGTTTTTT.